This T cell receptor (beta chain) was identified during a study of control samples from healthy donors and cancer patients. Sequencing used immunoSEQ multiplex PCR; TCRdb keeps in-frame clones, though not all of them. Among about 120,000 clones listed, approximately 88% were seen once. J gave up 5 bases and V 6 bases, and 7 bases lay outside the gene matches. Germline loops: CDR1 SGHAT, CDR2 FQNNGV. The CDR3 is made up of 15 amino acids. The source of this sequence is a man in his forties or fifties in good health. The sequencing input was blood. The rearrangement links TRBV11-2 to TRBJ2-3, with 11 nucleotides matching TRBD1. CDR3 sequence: CASRGGQGVGDTQYF. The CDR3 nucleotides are TGTGCCAGCAGGGGGGGACAGGGGGTTGGAGATACGCAGTATTTT.